This T cell receptor (beta chain) stems from a study of blood T cell repertoires in COVID-19. Study-wide background: In each case, the material was cDNA or gDNA derived from T cells, B-cell-depleted T cells, or PBMCs.

V gave up 6 bases and J gave up 6 bases, with 15 bases separating them. CDR1 is SEHNR, CDR2 FQNEAQ, per germline (reference sequence). The CDR3 covers 14 residues. Method: immunoSEQ multiplex PCR; TCRdb's copy keeps in-frame clones and lacks some. The sample lists over 200,000 clones, around 84% seen once, with roughly 15% in the top ten. Allocation to cohorts depended on clinical history reported by the participants. Symptom resolution, clearance, or two negative PCRs marked donors in Cohort 3 as recovered. The sample holds a few counts of this clone. The sequencing input was PBMCs or T cells enriched from blood (not recorded which). The sequence was obtained from a man aged 18-30 years who had recovered from COVID-19. This chain links TRBV7-9 with TRBJ2-1; D remains unclear. CDR3 DNA: TGTGCCAGCAGACCGCAATCTAATGGCAATGAGCAGTTCTTC. Encoded protein: CASRPQSNGNEQFF.